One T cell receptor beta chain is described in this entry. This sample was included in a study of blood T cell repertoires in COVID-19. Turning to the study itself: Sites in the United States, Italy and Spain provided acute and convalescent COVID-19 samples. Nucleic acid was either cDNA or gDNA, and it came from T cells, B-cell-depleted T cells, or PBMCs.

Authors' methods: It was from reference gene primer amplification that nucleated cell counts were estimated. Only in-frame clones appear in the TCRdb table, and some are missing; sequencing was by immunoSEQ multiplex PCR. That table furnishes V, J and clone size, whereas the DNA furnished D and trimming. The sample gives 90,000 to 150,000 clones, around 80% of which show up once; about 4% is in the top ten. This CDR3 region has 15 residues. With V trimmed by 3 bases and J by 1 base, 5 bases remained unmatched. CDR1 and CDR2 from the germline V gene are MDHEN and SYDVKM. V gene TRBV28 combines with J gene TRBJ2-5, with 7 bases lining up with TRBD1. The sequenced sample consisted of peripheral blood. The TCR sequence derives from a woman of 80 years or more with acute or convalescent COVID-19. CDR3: CASSFAGQAQETQYF. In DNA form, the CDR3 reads TGTGCCAGCAGTTTCGCTGGACAGGCCCAAGAGACCCAGTACTTC. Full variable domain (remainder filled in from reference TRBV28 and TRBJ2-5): DVKVTQSSRYLVKRTGEKVFLECVQDMDHENMFWYRQDPGLGLRLIYFSYDVKMKEKGDIPEGYSVSREKKERFSLILESASTNQTSMYLCASSFAGQAQETQYFGPGTRLLVL.